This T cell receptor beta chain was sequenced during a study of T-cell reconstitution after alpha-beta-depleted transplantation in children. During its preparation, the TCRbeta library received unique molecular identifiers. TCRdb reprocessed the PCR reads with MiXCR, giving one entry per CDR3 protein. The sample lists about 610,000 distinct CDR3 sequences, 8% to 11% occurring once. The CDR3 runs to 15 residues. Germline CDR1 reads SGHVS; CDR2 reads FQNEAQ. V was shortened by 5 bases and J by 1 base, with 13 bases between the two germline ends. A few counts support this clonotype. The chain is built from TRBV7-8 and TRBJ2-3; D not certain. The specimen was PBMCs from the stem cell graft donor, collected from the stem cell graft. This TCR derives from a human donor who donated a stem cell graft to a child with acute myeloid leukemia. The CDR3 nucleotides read TGTGCCAGCAGCCTCGGCCGCCCGGGCACAGATACGCAGTATTTT. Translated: CASSLGRPGTDTQYF.